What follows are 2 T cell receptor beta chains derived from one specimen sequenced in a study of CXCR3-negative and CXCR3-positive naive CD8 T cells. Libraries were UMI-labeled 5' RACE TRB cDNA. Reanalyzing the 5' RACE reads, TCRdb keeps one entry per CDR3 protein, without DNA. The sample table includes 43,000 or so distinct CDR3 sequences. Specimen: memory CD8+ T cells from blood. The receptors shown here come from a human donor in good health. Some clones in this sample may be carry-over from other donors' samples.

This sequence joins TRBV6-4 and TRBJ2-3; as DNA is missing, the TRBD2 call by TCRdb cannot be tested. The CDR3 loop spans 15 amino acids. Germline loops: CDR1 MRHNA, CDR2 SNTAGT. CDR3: CASSDSLAATDTQYF.

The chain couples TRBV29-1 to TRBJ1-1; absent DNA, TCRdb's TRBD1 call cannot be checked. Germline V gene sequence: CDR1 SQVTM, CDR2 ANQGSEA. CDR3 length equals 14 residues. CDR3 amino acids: CSGGRQGESTEAFF.